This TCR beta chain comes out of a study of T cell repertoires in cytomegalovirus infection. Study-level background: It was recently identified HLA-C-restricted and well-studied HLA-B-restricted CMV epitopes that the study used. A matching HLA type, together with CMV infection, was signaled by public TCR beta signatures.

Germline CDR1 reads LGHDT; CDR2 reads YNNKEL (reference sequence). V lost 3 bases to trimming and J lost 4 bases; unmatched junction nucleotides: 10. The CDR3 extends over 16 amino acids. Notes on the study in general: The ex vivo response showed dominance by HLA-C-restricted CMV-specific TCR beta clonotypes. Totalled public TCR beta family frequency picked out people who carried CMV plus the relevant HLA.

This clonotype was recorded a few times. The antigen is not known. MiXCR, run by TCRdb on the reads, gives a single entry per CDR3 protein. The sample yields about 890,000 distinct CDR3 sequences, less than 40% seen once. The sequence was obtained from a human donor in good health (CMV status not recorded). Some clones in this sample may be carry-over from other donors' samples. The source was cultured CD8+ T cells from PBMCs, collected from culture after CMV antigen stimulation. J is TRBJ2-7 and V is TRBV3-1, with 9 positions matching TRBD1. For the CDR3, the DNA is TGTGCCAGCAGCCACCACAGGGGGCCCAGAGTTTACGAGCAGTACTTC. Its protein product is CASSHHRGPRVYEQYF.